This T cell receptor beta chain was profiled in a study of T cell changes during pregnancy in multiple sclerosis. Measured with immunoSEQ multiplex PCR; TCRdb has only the in-frame clones, and not every one. This repertoire shows around 65,000 clones, 92% found once; its top ten account for 2.5% to 3.5%. This clone was detected a few times. The germline CDR1 and CDR2 sequences are GTSNPN and SVGIG (reference sequence). The CDR3 has 12 amino acids. The ends were cut back, 0 bases at V and 8 bases at J, with 7 bases in the middle. Sequenced material: peripheral blood, taken in the second trimester of pregnancy. The genes are TRBV30 and TRBJ1-4; no reliable D call. The receptor was isolated from a female donor in good health, enrolled as a control in a pregnancy study. CDR3 nucleotides: TGTGCCTGGAGTGTACGGGAAGAAAAACTGTTTTTT. It is translated as CAWSVREEKLFF.